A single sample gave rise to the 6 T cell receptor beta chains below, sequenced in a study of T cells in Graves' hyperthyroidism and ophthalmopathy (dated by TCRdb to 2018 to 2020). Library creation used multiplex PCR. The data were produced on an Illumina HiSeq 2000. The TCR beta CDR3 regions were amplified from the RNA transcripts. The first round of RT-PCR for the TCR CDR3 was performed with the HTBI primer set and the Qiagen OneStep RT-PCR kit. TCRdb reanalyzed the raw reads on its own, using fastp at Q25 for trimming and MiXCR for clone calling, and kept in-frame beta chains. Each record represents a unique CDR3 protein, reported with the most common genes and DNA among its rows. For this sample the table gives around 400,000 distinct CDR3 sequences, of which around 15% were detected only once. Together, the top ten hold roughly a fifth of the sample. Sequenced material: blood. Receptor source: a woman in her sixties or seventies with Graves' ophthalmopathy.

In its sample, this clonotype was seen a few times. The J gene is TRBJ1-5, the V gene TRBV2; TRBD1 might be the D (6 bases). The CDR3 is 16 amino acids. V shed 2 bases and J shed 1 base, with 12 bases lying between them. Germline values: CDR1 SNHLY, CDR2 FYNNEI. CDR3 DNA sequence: TGTGCCAGCAGTGAATCTCGGGGGGCCAGCAATCAGCCCCAGCATTTT. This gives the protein CASSESRGASNQPQHF.

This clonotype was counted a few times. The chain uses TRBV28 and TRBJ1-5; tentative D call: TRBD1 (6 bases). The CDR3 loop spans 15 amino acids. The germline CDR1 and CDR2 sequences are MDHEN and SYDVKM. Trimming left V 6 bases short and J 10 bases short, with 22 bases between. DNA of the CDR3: TGTGCCAGCAGACCAGGGGACACCCACTATGGACCCCAGCATTTT. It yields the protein CASRPGDTHYGPQHF.

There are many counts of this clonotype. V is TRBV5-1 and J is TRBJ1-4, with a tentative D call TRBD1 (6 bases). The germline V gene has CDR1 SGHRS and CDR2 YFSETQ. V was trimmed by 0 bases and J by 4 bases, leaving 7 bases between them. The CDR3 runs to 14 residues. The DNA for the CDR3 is TGCGCCAGCAGCTTGGAGGGGGGTAATGAAAAACTGTTTTTT. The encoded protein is CASSLEGGNEKLFF.

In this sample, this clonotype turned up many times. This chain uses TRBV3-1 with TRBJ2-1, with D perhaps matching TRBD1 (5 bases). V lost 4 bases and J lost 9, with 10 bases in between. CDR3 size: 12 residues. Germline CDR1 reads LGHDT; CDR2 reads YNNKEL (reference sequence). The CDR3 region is CASSRGAAEQFF. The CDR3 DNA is TGTGCCAGCAGCCGTGGGGCGGCTGAGCAGTTCTTC.

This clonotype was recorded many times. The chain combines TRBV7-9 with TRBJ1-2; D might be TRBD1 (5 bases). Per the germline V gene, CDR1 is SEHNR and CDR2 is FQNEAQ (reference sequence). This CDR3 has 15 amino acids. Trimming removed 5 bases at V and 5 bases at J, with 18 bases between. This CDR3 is CASSPAAREEYGYTF. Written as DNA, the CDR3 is TGTGCCAGCAGCCCGGCCGCCAGGGAGGAATATGGCTACACCTTC. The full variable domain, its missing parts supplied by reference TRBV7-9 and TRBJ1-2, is DTGVSQNPRHKITKRGQNVTFRCDPISEHNRLYWYRQTLGQGPEFLTYFQNEAQLEKSRLLSDRFSAERPKGSFSTLEIQRTEQGDSAMYLCASSPAAREEYGYTFGSGTRLTVV.

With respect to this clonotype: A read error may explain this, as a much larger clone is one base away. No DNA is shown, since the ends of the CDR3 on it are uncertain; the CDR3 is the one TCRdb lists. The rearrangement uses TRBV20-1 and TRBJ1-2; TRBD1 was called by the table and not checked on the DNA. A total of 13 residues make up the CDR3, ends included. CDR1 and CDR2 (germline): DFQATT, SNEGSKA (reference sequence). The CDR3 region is CSVARGANYGYAF.